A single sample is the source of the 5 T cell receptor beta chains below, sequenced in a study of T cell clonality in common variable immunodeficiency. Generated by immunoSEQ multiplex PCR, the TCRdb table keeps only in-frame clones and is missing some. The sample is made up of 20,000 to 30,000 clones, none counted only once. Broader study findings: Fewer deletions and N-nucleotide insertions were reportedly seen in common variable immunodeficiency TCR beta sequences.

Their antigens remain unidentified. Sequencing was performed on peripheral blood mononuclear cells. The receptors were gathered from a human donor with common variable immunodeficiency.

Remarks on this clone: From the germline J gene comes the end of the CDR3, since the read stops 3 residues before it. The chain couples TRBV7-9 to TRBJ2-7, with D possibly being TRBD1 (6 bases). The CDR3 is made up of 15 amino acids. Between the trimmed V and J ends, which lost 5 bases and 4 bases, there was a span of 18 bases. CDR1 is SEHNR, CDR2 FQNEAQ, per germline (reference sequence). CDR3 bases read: TGTGCCAGCAGCCGGCCCGGGACAACCCCGTACGAG. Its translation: CASSRPGTTPYE. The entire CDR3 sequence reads CASSRPGTTPYEQYF. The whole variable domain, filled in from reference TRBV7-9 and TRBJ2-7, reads DTGVSQNPRHKITKRGQNVTFRCDPISEHNRLYWYRQTLGQGPEFLTYFQNEAQLEKSRLLSDRFSAERPKGSFSTLEIQRTEQGDSAMYLCASSRPGTTPYEQYFGPGTRLTVT.

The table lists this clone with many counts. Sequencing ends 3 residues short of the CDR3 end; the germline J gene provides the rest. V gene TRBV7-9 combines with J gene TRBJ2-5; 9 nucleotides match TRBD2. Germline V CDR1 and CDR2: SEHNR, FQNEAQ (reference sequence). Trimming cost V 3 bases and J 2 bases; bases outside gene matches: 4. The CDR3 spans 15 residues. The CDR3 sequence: CASSLGAGGQETQYF. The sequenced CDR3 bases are TGTGCCAGCAGCTTGGGGGCGGGAGGGCAAGAGACC. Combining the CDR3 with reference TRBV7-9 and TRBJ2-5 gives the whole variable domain DTGVSQNPRHKITKRGQNVTFRCDPISEHNRLYWYRQTLGQGPEFLTYFQNEAQLEKSRLLSDRFSAERPKGSFSTLEIQRTEQGDSAMYLCASSLGAGGQETQYFGPGTRLLVL.

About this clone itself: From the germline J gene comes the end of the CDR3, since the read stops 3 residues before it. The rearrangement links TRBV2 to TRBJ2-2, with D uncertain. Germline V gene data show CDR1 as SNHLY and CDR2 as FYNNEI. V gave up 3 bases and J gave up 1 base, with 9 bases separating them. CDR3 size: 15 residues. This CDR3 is CASSDSRLNTGELFF. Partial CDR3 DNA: TGTGCCAGCAGTGATAGCCGACTGAACACCGGGGAG.

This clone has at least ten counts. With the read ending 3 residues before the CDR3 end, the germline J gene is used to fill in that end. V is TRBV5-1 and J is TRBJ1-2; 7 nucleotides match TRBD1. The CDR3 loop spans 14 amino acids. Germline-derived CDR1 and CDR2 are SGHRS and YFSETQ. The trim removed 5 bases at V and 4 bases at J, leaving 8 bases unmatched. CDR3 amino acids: CASRETGTAYGYTF. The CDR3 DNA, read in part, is TGCGCCAGCAGAGAGACCGGGACAGCCTATGGC.

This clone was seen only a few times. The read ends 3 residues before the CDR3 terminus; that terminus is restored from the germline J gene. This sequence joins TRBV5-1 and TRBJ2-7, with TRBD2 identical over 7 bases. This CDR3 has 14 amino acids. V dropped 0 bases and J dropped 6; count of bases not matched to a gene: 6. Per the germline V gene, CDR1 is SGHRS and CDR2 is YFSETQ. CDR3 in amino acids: CASSLAPGGGEQYF. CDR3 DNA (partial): TGCGCCAGCAGCTTGGCCCCGGGGGGTGGCGAG.